This T cell receptor beta chain was sequenced for a study of CD8 T cells in ankylosing spondylitis (TCRdb year 2017). Background on the whole study: To find TCR variants linked to disease, the study profiled T cell receptor beta repertoires in ankylosing spondylitis patients and healthy donors. The full study cohort was made up of approximately 27 ankylosing spondylitis patients and roughly 100 healthy donors. Peripheral blood was sampled, and synovial fluid was also collected from ankylosing spondylitis patients. What the study reported, not specific to this receptor: In peripheral blood, the disease-linked clones were found at relatively low frequencies and had a CD8+ phenotype. Some TCR beta motif variants had previously been reported in synovial fluid and blood of reactive arthritis patients, which suggested common disease-initiation mechanisms. The disease-linked clones were reported to be significantly enriched in matched synovial fluid samples from ankylosing spondylitis patients. Blood from ankylosing spondylitis patients appeared to be characterized by a TCR beta motif composed of eight or nine highly homologous amino acid variants.

The CDR3 holds 14 amino acids from the cysteine to the phenylalanine. The sequence is cut down to CDR3 DNA, 42 bases in frame from base 1. CDR1 and CDR2 (DFQATT, SNEGSKA) derive from the germline V gene (reference sequence). A distance of 9 bases separates the germline ends of V and J, which lose 0 bases and 4 bases respectively. Sequencing was carried out with an Illumina HiSeq 2500. TCR beta libraries were prepared by quantitative 5'-RACE with molecular barcodes. Processing in the source paper ran as follows. A new computational method, built on a probabilistic model of VDJ rearrangement, was used to identify disease-linked TCR variants. Starting from the raw public reads, TCRdb applied fastp trimming at Q25, assembled clones with MiXCR and retained in-frame beta chains. Entries are consolidated by CDR3 protein sequence, retaining the most common genes and DNA. Clone size and V and J calls follow TCRdb, not the original study. The sample contains roughly 230,000 distinct CDR3 sequences, over 9.5% of them found a single time. Of the sample, around 3% falls within the top ten clones.

The sample holds many counts of this clonotype. Its cognate antigen has yet to be identified. No qualities accompany the bases; no much larger clone lies one base away. The source of this sequence is a male donor with ankylosing spondylitis or in good health (not recorded which). This chain joins TRBV20-1 to TRBJ2-2; TRBD1 is a possible D gene, resting on 5 matching bases. Sequenced sample: blood, either unsorted or a sorted T cell fraction (not recorded which). In nucleotide form, the sequence is TGCAGTGCTAGAGATCGGACAACCACCGGGGAGCTGTTTTTT. Translated, this is CSARDRTTTGELFF.